One sample yielded the 18 T cell receptor beta chains listed below, sequenced in a study of T cells after somatic rescue of genetic block. TCRdb's table, derived via immunoSEQ multiplex PCR, lists solely in-frame clones and lacks some. The sample lists 55,000 or so clones, about 96% occurring once. The sample was peripheral blood mononuclear cells (PBMCs). The receptors come from a child under two years old.

V and J are TRBV30 and TRBJ2-7, with TRBD1 as a possible D gene (5 bases). The CDR3 totals 12 residues. With 0 bases removed from V and 6 bases from J, the gap between germline ends came to 9 bases. Germline assignment: CDR1 GTSNPN and CDR2 SVGIG (reference sequence). CDR3 in amino acids: CAWSVSRAEQYF. As DNA, the CDR3 is TGTGCCTGGAGTGTGAGCAGGGCCGAGCAGTACTTC.

The chain employs TRBV28 and TRBJ2-7; TRBD1 matches at 10 bases. CDR1 and CDR2 from the germline V gene are MDHEN and SYDVKM. CDR3 length: 13 residues. Germline trimming cut 4 bases from V and 3 bases from J; bases unmatched to any gene: 0. The CDR3 nucleotides read TGTGCCAGCAGTTGGACAGGGGGCTACGAGCAGTACTTC. Translating it yields CASSWTGGYEQYF.

J is TRBJ2-3 and V is TRBV6-1; perhaps D is TRBD1 or TRBD2 (5 bases each). V was trimmed by 6 bases and J by 0 bases, leaving 10 bases between them. Germline assignment: CDR1 MNHNS and CDR2 SASEGT. There are 14 residues in the CDR3. DNA for the CDR3: TGTGCCAGCAGGAGGGGCGCTAGCACAGATACGCAGTATTTT. Protein sequence: CASRRGASTDTQYF.

This chain links TRBV5-4 with TRBJ2-3, with a tentative D call TRBD1 (5 bases). The CDR3 has 14 residues. V shed 5 bases and J shed 2 bases, with 12 bases lying between them. CDR1 and CDR2 from the germline V gene are SGHNT and YYREEE (reference sequence). The CDR3 reads CASSSQVPTDTQYF. CDR3 in DNA: TGTGCCAGCAGTTCACAGGTTCCCACAGATACGCAGTATTTT. Full variable domain (remainder filled in from reference TRBV5-4 and TRBJ2-3): ETGVTQSPTHLIKTRGQQVTLRCSSQSGHNTVSWYQQALGQGPQFIFQYYREEENGRGNFPPRFSGLQFPNYSSELNVNALELDDSALYLCASSSQVPTDTQYFGPGTRLTVL.

This chain connects TRBV7-2 to TRBJ1-3; no clear D. Between the trimmed V and J ends, which lost 2 bases and 4 bases, there was a span of 9 bases. This CDR3 spans 14 amino acids. Per the germline V gene, CDR1 is SGHTA and CDR2 is FQGNSA. The CDR3 here is CASSLYPEGNTIYF. In nucleotides, the CDR3 is TGTGCCAGCAGCTTATACCCCGAAGGAAACACCATATATTTT. Combining the CDR3 with reference TRBV7-2 and TRBJ1-3 gives the whole variable domain GAGVSQSPSNKVTEKGKDVELRCDPISGHTALYWYRQSLGQGLEFLIYFQGNSAPDKSGLPSDRFSAERTGGSVSTLTIQRTQQEDSAVYLCASSLYPEGNTIYFGEGSWLTVV.

The chain carries TRBV2 and TRBJ2-5; 7 positions agree with TRBD1. The V gene's germline CDR1 is SNHLY and CDR2 FYNNEI. The CDR3 is made up of 13 amino acids. With V trimmed by 6 bases and J by 5 bases, 6 bases remained unmatched. This CDR3 reads CASSRQGWETQYF. In DNA form, the CDR3 reads TGTGCCAGCAGCAGACAGGGATGGGAGACCCAGTACTTC.

The gene calls are TRBV7-2 and TRBJ2-7, with 10 bases identical to TRBD2. Trimming took 4 bases from V and 9 from J; bases not matched to a gene: 12. The CDR3 is 15 amino acids. The germline V gene encodes CDR1 SGHTA and CDR2 FQGNSA. CDR3 region: CASSSSGRAGVGQYF. The DNA for the CDR3 is TGTGCCAGCAGCTCCAGCGGGAGGGCCGGGGTAGGGCAGTACTTC.

V and J are TRBV9 and TRBJ2-3; D might be TRBD1 (6 bases). Trimming removed 2 bases from V and 2 bases from J, with 15 bases in between. From germline, CDR1 is SGDLS and CDR2 YYNGEE. The CDR3 has 16 amino acids. CDR3 protein: CASSVGRGGPTDTQYF. The CDR3 coding sequence is TGTGCCAGCAGCGTCGGCAGGGGTGGGCCCACAGATACGCAGTATTTT. Combining the CDR3 with reference TRBV9 and TRBJ2-3 gives the whole variable domain DSGVTQTPKHLITATGQRVTLRCSPRSGDLSVYWYQQSLDQGLQFLIQYYNGEERAKGNILERFSAQQFPDLHSELNLSSLELGDSALYFCASSVGRGGPTDTQYFGPGTRLTVL.

This CDR3 reads CASSPGGGRGSYEQYF. The CDR3 nucleotides are TGCGCCAGCAGCCCAGGCGGCGGGCGGGGATCCTACGAGCAGTACTTC. The rearrangement uses TRBV4-1 and TRBJ2-7, with D maybe TRBD2 (6 bases). The CDR3 totals 16 residues. Trimming removed 4 bases from V and 1 base from J, with 17 bases in between. Germline lookup yields CDR1 MGHRA and CDR2 YSYEKL.

The chain couples TRBV2 to TRBJ1-6, with D unclear. The CDR3 extends over 13 amino acids. Per germline, CDR1 SNHLY and CDR2 FYNNEI. Trimming took 2 bases from V and 7 from J, leaving 6 bases between them. CDR3 sequence reads: CASSESQNSPLHF. The CDR3 region has the DNA TGTGCCAGCAGTGAAAGTCAGAATTCACCCCTCCACTTT.

This chain connects TRBV10-3 to TRBJ2-7, with TRBD2 matching over 8 bases. There are 13 residues in the CDR3. Trimming removed 8 bases from V and 4 bases from J; junction bases left unmatched: 7. Germline loops: CDR1 ENHRY, CDR2 SYGVKD. CDR3 nucleotide sequence: TGTGCCATCCGGAGAGCGGGAGTTTACGAGCAGTACTTC. Its translation is CAIRRAGVYEQYF.

This sequence joins TRBV19 and TRBJ2-1; no firm D call. V was shortened by 0 bases and J by 4 bases, with 7 bases between the two germline ends. Looked up from germline, CDR1 is LNHDA and CDR2 is SQIVND (reference sequence). This CDR3 has 14 residues. The CDR3 sequence: CASSIEARYNEQFF. Here the CDR3 DNA reads TGTGCCAGTAGTATAGAGGCCAGATACAATGAGCAGTTCTTC.

The chain links TRBV19 to TRBJ1-6; no clear D gene. Germline CDR1 LNHDA, CDR2 SQIVND (reference sequence). The germline V and J ends were trimmed by 6 bases and 10 bases, with 10 bases remaining between them. The CDR3 runs 12 residues. DNA for the CDR3: TGTGCCAGTAGGACCCCAGAGTCACCCCTCCACTTT. It codes for CASRTPESPLHF.

This chain links TRBV9 with TRBJ2-3; 14 positions agree with TRBD2. Germline trimming cut 5 bases from V and 5 bases from J; bases unmatched to any gene: 7. The germline gives CDR1 SGDLS, CDR2 YYNGEE. There are 16 residues in the CDR3. Written as DNA, the CDR3 is TGTGCCAGCAGTGGACGACTAGCGGGAGGGCGAGATACGCAGTATTTT. It specifies CASSGRLAGGRDTQYF.

J is TRBJ1-5 and V is TRBV19; 10 bases align to TRBD1. CDR1 and CDR2 (germline): LNHDA, SQIVND (reference sequence). CDR3 length equals 14 residues. The trim removed 4 bases at V and 9 bases at J, leaving 6 bases unmatched. The DNA for the CDR3 is TGTGCCAGTAGTAGGGACAGGGGCAGAAGGCCCCAGCATTTT. It translates to CASSRDRGRRPQHF.

This rearrangement joins TRBV20-1 to TRBJ1-2; 7 positions agree with TRBD1. This CDR3 contains 11 residues. The ends lost 2 bases at V and 7 bases at J; junction bases unmatched: 1. Germline lookup yields CDR1 DFQATT and CDR2 SNEGSKA (reference sequence). CDR3 sequence: CSARKGAGYTF. In DNA, the CDR3 is TGCAGTGCTAGAAAGGGGGCTGGCTACACCTTC.

Only one count was recorded for this clone. V and J are TRBV5-4 and TRBJ1-6, with TRBD1 matching 9 bases. This CDR3 comprises 16 residues. V shed 4 bases and J 4 bases; nucleotides not matched to a gene: 6. The germline V gene has CDR1 SGHNT and CDR2 YYREEE (reference sequence). The CDR3 protein is CASSEDRGLYNSPLHF. The CDR3 DNA is TGTGCCAGCAGCGAGGACAGGGGCCTGTATAATTCACCCCTCCACTTT. The full variable domain, in which reference TRBV5-4 and TRBJ1-6 provide the parts outside the CDR3, is ETGVTQSPTHLIKTRGQQVTLRCSSQSGHNTVSWYQQALGQGPQFIFQYYREEENGRGNFPPRFSGLQFPNYSSELNVNALELDDSALYLCASSEDRGLYNSPLHFGNGTRLTVT.

The chain is built from TRBV7-2 and TRBJ2-3; D unresolved. The CDR3 runs 13 residues. V dropped 5 bases and J dropped 3 bases, with 9 bases sitting between them. CDR1 and CDR2 (germline): SGHTA, FQGNSA. The CDR3 protein is CASSRRGTDTQYF. CDR3 in DNA: TGTGCCAGCAGCCGAAGAGGTACAGATACGCAGTATTTT.